This record looks at one T cell receptor (beta chain) sequence and its context. As yet, its antigen is unknown. TCRdb independently ran MiXCR on the reads; one entry per CDR3 protein. The data hold 450,000 to 650,000 distinct CDR3 sequences, with around two fifths observed a single time. The data were taken from a study of T cell repertoires in cytomegalovirus infection. Study results and caveats: Dominating the ex vivo response were TCR beta clonotypes that were CMV-specific and HLA-C-restricted.

V dropped 5 bases and J dropped 11 bases, with 16 bases sitting between them. This CDR3 comprises 12 residues. Germline-derived CDR1 and CDR2 are SGHNT and YYREEE (reference sequence). This specimen consisted of cultured PBMCs, obtained from culture after CMV antigen stimulation. The chain has TRBV5-4 and TRBJ1-1, with a tentative D call TRBD1 (5 bases). The source is a human donor in good health (CMV status not recorded). Some clones in this sample may be carry-over from other donors' samples. This chain's CDR3 is CASSFPGGWAFF. CDR3 bases: TGTGCCAGCAGTTTCCCCGGGGGTTGGGCTTTCTTT. The whole variable domain, filled in from reference TRBV5-4 and TRBJ1-1, reads ETGVTQSPTHLIKTRGQQVTLRCSSQSGHNTVSWYQQALGQGPQFIFQYYREEENGRGNFPPRFSGLQFPNYSSELNVNALELDDSALYLCASSFPGGWAFFGQGTRLTVV.